This T cell receptor beta chain was identified during a study of blood T cell repertoires in COVID-19. Study-level information: COVID-19 samples, acute and convalescent, were from the United States, Italy and Spain. Sample material is recorded as cDNA or gDNA derived from T cells, B-cell-depleted T cells, or PBMCs.

This clone was seen more than once but under ten times. Germline V gene lookup returns CDR1 LNHNV and CDR2 YYDKDF (reference sequence). The CDR3 length is 13 residues. Trimming removed 5 bases from V and 2 bases from J, with 10 bases in between. In the original workflow: Amplification with reference gene primers provided the estimates of nucleated cell counts. Clones were read by immunoSEQ multiplex PCR, and TCRdb kept only the in-frame ones, dropping some. V and J calls and clone size come straight from that table; D and trimming were deduced from the DNA. The sample shows over 80,000 clones, approximately 71% of them seen only once.

The source material was peripheral blood. The V and J genes are TRBV15 and TRBJ2-7; the D gene is possibly TRBD2 (6 bases). The sequence was collected from a woman aged 45 to 65 with acute or convalescent COVID-19. The CDR3, as DNA: TGTGCCACCAGCGCGGGGAGGACCTACGAGCAGTACTTC. This encodes CATSAGRTYEQYF. The full variable domain, with the rest looked up from reference TRBV15 and TRBJ2-7, is DAMVIQNPRYQVTQFGKPVTLSCSQTLNHNVMYWYQQKSSQAPKLLFHYYDKDFNNEADTPDNFQSRRPNTSFCFLDIRSPGLGDTAMYLCATSAGRTYEQYFGPGTRLTVT.